A selection of T cell receptor beta chains follows, all from one sample in a study of blood T cell repertoires in COVID-19. This table comes from immunoSEQ multiplex PCR, and its TCRdb copy is limited to in-frame clones, with some not included. The data show hundreds of thousands of clones, about 88% seen once. Sequencing was carried out using peripheral blood. All receptors come from a man aged 70-80 years with acute or convalescent COVID-19. CDR3s include the opening cysteine and the closing phenylalanine or tryptophan. Fields, in order: clone size, J gene, V gene, D gene, CDR3 protein, CDR3 DNA. D genes are given only for firm matches. Clone size, where shown, is once, few, many, or a class for clones that have expanded.

>-|TRBJ2-7|TRBV2|TRBD2
CASSAMVAGEKQYF
TGTGCCAGCAGTGCGATGGTAGCGGGAGAAAAGCAGTACTTC
>-|TRBJ2-5|TRBV7-8|-
CASRNSVTQYF
TGTGCCAGCAGAAATAGCGTGACCCAGTACTTC
>-|TRBJ2-7|TRBV5-6|TRBD1
CASSSSTGFGYEQYF
TGTGCCAGCAGCTCGTCGACAGGGTTTGGCTACGAGCAGTACTTC
>-|TRBJ1-5|TRBV20-1|-
CSASSENQPQHF
TGCAGTGCTAGTTCTGAGAATCAGCCCCAGCATTTT
>-|TRBJ1-5|TRBV19|-
CASKLGGNNQPQHF
TGTGCCAGTAAGTTGGGCGGGAACAATCAGCCCCAGCATTTT
>-|TRBJ1-1|TRBV27|TRBD1
CASSYLPTTGKAFF
TGTGCCAGCAGTTACCTCCCCACGACAGGGAAAGCTTTCTTT
>-|TRBJ2-4|TRBV30|-
CAWSSVGSALAKNIQYF
TGTGCCTGGAGCTCAGTGGGCTCAGCTCTAGCCAAAAACATTCAGTACTTC
>-|TRBJ1-1|TRBV5-6|-
CASSSRLTILEAFF
TGTGCCAGCAGTTCTCGGTTGACTATACTAGAAGCTTTCTTT
>-|TRBJ2-3|TRBV5-1|TRBD1
CASSQQGAGTDTQYF
TGCGCCAGCAGCCAACAGGGGGCCGGCACAGATACGCAGTATTTT
>few|TRBJ1-2|TRBV18|TRBD1
CASSPGQVNGYTF
TGTGCCAGCTCACCAGGACAGGTTAATGGCTACACCTTC
>once|TRBJ2-2|TRBV6-2/TRBV6-3|-
CASSYAPLGAGELFF
TGTGCCAGCAGTTACGCCCCCCTAGGCGCCGGGGAGCTGTTTTTT
>-|TRBJ2-1|TRBV5-1|TRBD2
CASRETSGLYNEQFF
TGCGCCAGCAGGGAGACTAGCGGACTCTACAATGAGCAGTTCTTC
>-|TRBJ2-2|TRBV29-1|-
CSVVASEVRSTGELFF
TGCAGCGTTGTAGCTAGCGAGGTTCGTAGCACCGGGGAGCTGTTTTTT
>-|TRBJ2-1|TRBV10-3|TRBD1
CAISGPLGWGQGAGTSYNEQFF
TGTGCCATCAGTGGGCCCCTCGGGTGGGGACAGGGGGCAGGGACGTCCTACAATGAGCAGTTCTTC
>-|TRBJ2-5|TRBV5-1|TRBD1
CASSLGLDRVAQETQYF
TGCGCCAGCAGCCTAGGTTTAGACAGGGTGGCCCAAGAGACCCAGTACTTC
>-|TRBJ2-1|TRBV30|TRBD1
CAWSTGQGHDEQFF
TGTGCCTGGAGTACGGGACAGGGCCACGATGAGCAGTTCTTC
>-|TRBJ2-5|TRBV28|-
CASSSTTRPPFETQYF
TGTGCCAGCAGTTCCACGACAAGGCCCCCCTTCGAGACCCAGTACTTC